This TCR beta chain was retrieved from a study of T cells after yellow fever vaccination. Study details: SMART-Seq v4 Ultra Low Input handled preparation of low-cell-number fractions.

Study observations and caveats: Peaking on day 5 versus 15, the secondary response was faster but weaker. Only a small proportion of the clonotypes turned up in both the CD4 and the CD8 compartments, likely arising from convergent recombination.

This clonotype was picked up a small number of times. The antigen remains unidentified. A universal primer site and UMIs were added as TCR cDNA was made by 5'RACE template switching. From the 5' RACE reads, TCRdb called clonotypes with MiXCR, one entry per CDR3 protein. The profile shows 450,000 to 550,000 distinct CDR3 sequences, 21% of them singletons. The V end lost 1 base, the J end lost 0 bases, and 12 bases lay between the germline ends. The CDR3 loop spans 17 amino acids. In germline, CDR1 is SEHNR, CDR2 FQNEAQ (reference sequence). The genes are TRBV7-9 and TRBJ2-2, with D possibly being TRBD1 (5 bases). Source: PBMCs, taken about 21 days after the first yellow fever vaccination. The sequence was obtained from a man younger than 35 who received the YFV17D yellow fever vaccine. The CDR3 spells CASSLGPTGANTGELFF. The CDR3 DNA follows: TGTGCCAGCAGCTTAGGTCCCACAGGAGCGAACACCGGGGAGCTGTTTTTT.